These 29 T cell receptor beta chains were sequenced from one sample in a study of cytotoxic CD8 clonotypes in ibrutinib-treated CLL. Some clones are missing from TCRdb's copy, which holds only in-frame ones; the method was immunoSEQ multiplex PCR. The sample records some 100,000 clones, 58% being singletons. This material consisted of PBMCs, taken after 24 months of ibrutinib treatment. These TCRs come from a human donor with chronic lymphocytic leukemia.

This clone was observed many times. This sample includes further DNA sequences coding for the same CDR3. V usage is TRBV28 and J usage is TRBJ1-1; 7 bases align to TRBD1. Trimming removed 6 bases from V and 0 bases from J; junction bases left unmatched: 4. CDR1 is MDHEN and CDR2 is SYDVKM in the germline V gene. This CDR3 comprises 14 residues. This CDR3 reads CASRYRGLNTEAFF. In DNA form, the CDR3 reads TGTGCCAGCAGGTACAGGGGCCTGAACACTGAAGCTTTCTTT.

The V and J genes are TRBV2 and TRBJ1-4, with 12 positions matching TRBD1. Per germline, CDR1 SNHLY and CDR2 FYNNEI. The ends lost 8 bases at V and 8 bases at J; junction bases unmatched: 9. The CDR3 consists of 15 residues. The CDR3, as DNA: TGTGCCAGCGGGGGGACAGGGGGCGCGGGCGAAAAACTGTTTTTT. Amino acids: CASGGTGGAGEKLFF.

The chain couples TRBV27 to TRBJ2-1, with 12 positions matching TRBD2. The J segment lost 9 bases and the V segment lost 5 bases, leaving 8 bases of the junction unmatched. CDR1 is MNHEY and CDR2 is SMNVEV in the germline V gene (reference sequence). This CDR3 contains 15 residues. The CDR3 region is CASSPRLAGGGEQFF. The CDR3 DNA follows: TGTGCCAGCAGTCCCCGCCTAGCGGGGGGGGGTGAGCAGTTCTTC.

This chain uses TRBV2 with TRBJ2-1; TRBD2 matches 13 bases. The V segment lost 7 bases and the J segment 8 bases; nucleotides outside the gene matches: 8. This CDR3 has 15 residues. Germline loops: CDR1 SNHLY, CDR2 FYNNEI. CDR3 amino acids: CASTQLAGGTDEQFF. CDR3 coding DNA: TGTGCCAGCACCCAACTAGCGGGGGGGACGGATGAGCAGTTCTTC. Full variable domain (missing parts from reference TRBV2 and TRBJ2-1): EPEVTQTPSHQVTQMGQEVILRCVPISNHLYFYWYRQILGQKVEFLVSFYNNEISEKSEIFDDQFSVERPDGSNFTLKIRSTKLEDSAMYFCASTQLAGGTDEQFFGPGTRLTVL.

The chain uses TRBV18 and TRBJ1-6; D is possibly TRBD1 (5 bases). The CDR3 has 15 amino acids. Trimming pared 1 base from V and 8 bases from J, leaving 12 bases between. Germline CDR1 and CDR2: KGHSH and LQKENI. CDR3 in amino acids: CASSPLAGKDSPLHF. The CDR3 nucleotides read TGTGCCAGCTCACCACTGGCAGGGAAGGATTCACCCCTCCACTTT.

V is TRBV7-3 and J is TRBJ2-1; D is unclear. The CDR3 loop spans 15 amino acids. The ends were cut back, 3 bases at V and 8 bases at J, with 17 bases in the middle. The germline CDR1 and CDR2 sequences are SGHTA and FQGTGA. CDR3 nucleotides: TGTGCCAGCAGCTTCCGGCCCGAACGGACCTATGAGCAGTTCTTC. It specifies CASSFRPERTYEQFF.

This clone was counted a single time. V and J are TRBV25-1 and TRBJ2-1; TRBD1 agrees at 12 bases. The trim removed 6 bases at V and 6 bases at J, leaving 3 bases unmatched. Germline V CDR1 and CDR2: MGHDK, SYGVNS. There are 14 residues in the CDR3. CDR3 sequence (DNA): TGTGCCAGCAGGGGGACAGGGGGCTTCAATGAGCAGTTCTTC. Protein: CASRGTGGFNEQFF.

The chain couples TRBV6-1 to TRBJ1-1; TRBD1 agrees at 8 bases. The CDR3 is made up of 13 amino acids. Looked up from germline, CDR1 is MNHNS and CDR2 is SASEGT. Written as DNA, the CDR3 is TGTTGCGCCAGGGGGACAGGGAACACTGAAGCTTTCTTT. Amino acids: CCARGTGNTEAFF.

The chain uses TRBV11-3 and TRBJ2-7; 7 nucleotides match TRBD1. The CDR3 length is 16 residues. V gave up 2 bases and J gave up 3 bases; unmatched junction bases: 10. CDR1 and CDR2 from the germline V gene are SGHNT and YENEEA. The CDR3 bases are TGTGCCAGCAGCTTAAGGCTCGACAGGGCTAACTACGAGCAGTACTTC. Residues: CASSLRLDRANYEQYF.

This clone occurred a few times. This sequence joins TRBV9 and TRBJ2-7; D is possibly TRBD2 (6 bases). The CDR3 has 13 amino acids. Germline lookup yields CDR1 SGDLS and CDR2 YYNGEE. Trimming shortened V by 0 bases and J by 6 bases, and 10 bases separated the two germline ends. Here the CDR3 reads CASSVALGGEQYF. The CDR3 nucleotides are TGTGCCAGCAGCGTAGCCCTGGGGGGCGAGCAGTACTTC.

This clone was counted a few times. The chain is built from TRBV19 and TRBJ1-5; a weak D match, TRBD1 (5 bases). CDR1 and CDR2 from the germline V gene are LNHDA and SQIVND (reference sequence). The CDR3 extends over 13 amino acids. The V end was cut by 5 bases, the J end by 7 bases, with 12 bases between. CDR3 protein: CASSSGVGQPQHF. In DNA form, the CDR3 reads TGTGCCAGTAGTTCGGGGGTAGGCCAGCCCCAGCATTTT.

This chain uses TRBV18 with TRBJ2-5; D call uncertain. V lost 6 bases and J 4 bases, leaving 15 bases between the germline ends. The CDR3 spans 14 residues. Germline values: CDR1 KGHSH, CDR2 LQKENI. The CDR3 loop reads CASSTSAGPETQYF. CDR3 DNA: TGTGCCAGCTCGACCTCCGCTGGCCCAGAGACCCAGTACTTC.

V and J are TRBV29-1 and TRBJ1-6; D is uncertain. Per the germline V gene, CDR1 is SQVTM and CDR2 is ANQGSEA. The CDR3 loop spans 13 amino acids. V shed 4 bases and J shed 7 bases, with 11 bases lying between them. The CDR3 DNA is TGCAGCGTTGGCCCGGAAAGAAATTCACCCCTCCACTTT. It codes for CSVGPERNSPLHF.

The rearrangement joins TRBV5-1 to TRBJ2-3, with 15 bases fitting TRBD2. CDR3 length: 21 residues. Looked up from germline, CDR1 is SGHRS and CDR2 is YFSETQ. The V gene end was trimmed by 2 bases and the J gene end by 0 bases; junction bases not matched to a gene: 13. The CDR3 reads CASSFTGTSGGRPISTDTQYF. DNA of the CDR3: TGCGCCAGCAGCTTCACCGGGACTAGCGGGGGGCGACCCATTAGCACAGATACGCAGTATTTT. Filled out from reference TRBV5-1 and TRBJ2-3, the complete variable domain reads KAGVTQTPRYLIKTRGQQVTLSCSPISGHRSVSWYQQTPGQGLQFLFEYFSETQRNKGNFPGRFSGRQFSNSRSEMNVSTLELGDSALYLCASSFTGTSGGRPISTDTQYFGPGTRLTVL.

This clone was observed at least ten times. V usage is TRBV2 and J usage is TRBJ1-6; D possibly corresponds to TRBD1 (5 bases). V was cut by 6 bases and J by 7 bases, with 16 bases left in between. This CDR3 is 15 amino acids long. Per germline, CDR1 SNHLY and CDR2 FYNNEI. The DNA of the CDR3 is TGTGCCAGCAGGACGACAGAGAACCTAAATTCACCCCTCCACTTT. Translation gives CASRTTENLNSPLHF.

The rearrangement links TRBV6-6 to TRBJ1-3, with unresolved D. The V gene's germline CDR1 is MNHNY and CDR2 SVGAGI (reference sequence). Trimming took 0 bases from V and 4 from J, leaving 7 bases between them. This CDR3 region has 14 residues. The CDR3 loop reads CASSYSERGNTIYF. CDR3 DNA sequence: TGTGCCAGCAGTTACTCCGAGCGAGGAAACACCATATATTTT.

The rearrangement links TRBV7-2 to TRBJ2-7, with 8 nucleotides matching TRBD1. The CDR3 covers 13 residues. Losses at the gene ends were 5 bases for V and 6 bases for J; bases not matched to a gene: 6. CDR1 and CDR2 (germline): SGHTA, FQGNSA. CDR3 region: CASSPTGVGEQYF. The CDR3 bases are TGTGCCAGCAGCCCGACAGGGGTAGGCGAGCAGTACTTC.

In its sample, this clone was seen a few times. The chain has TRBV18 and TRBJ2-3; D ambiguous. The CDR3 length is 11 residues. Trimming cost V 8 bases and J 0 bases, with 3 bases left between them. Germline V gene sequence: CDR1 KGHSH, CDR2 LQKENI. DNA for the CDR3: TGTGCCAGCGCGAGCACAGATACGCAGTATTTT. Its translation is CASASTDTQYF.

The V call is TRBV7-9, the J call TRBJ2-7; D tentatively reads TRBD1 or TRBD2 (5 bases each). This CDR3 is 14 amino acids long. Germline-derived CDR1 and CDR2 are SEHNR and FQNEAQ (reference sequence). Trimming left V 5 bases short and J 3 bases short, with 14 bases between. CDR3 protein: CASSGRDRDYEQYF. As DNA, the CDR3 is TGTGCCAGCAGCGGCCGGGACCGGGACTACGAGCAGTACTTC.

The V and J genes are TRBV2 and TRBJ2-5; possibly TRBD2 for D (7 bases). V shed 9 bases and J shed 2 bases, with 13 bases lying between them. Germline V gives CDR1 SNHLY, CDR2 FYNNEI. The CDR3 is made up of 13 amino acids. In nucleotides, the CDR3 is TGTGCCAGTGGAGGGGGGGTACAAGAGACCCAGTACTTC. Its translation is CASGGGVQETQYF.

This clone was found a few times. J is TRBJ2-7 and V is TRBV28; 9 bases agree with TRBD1. Trimming cost V 5 bases and J 5 bases; bases outside gene matches: 10. In germline, CDR1 is MDHEN, CDR2 SYDVKM. The CDR3 is made up of 15 amino acids. The CDR3 loop reads CASSPLQDRGHEQYF. The CDR3 nucleotides read TGTGCCAGCAGTCCACTACAGGACAGGGGCCACGAGCAGTACTTC.

This chain connects TRBV9 to TRBJ1-6; D remains unclear. The V end was cut by 2 bases, the J end by 6 bases, with 12 bases between. Germline values: CDR1 SGDLS, CDR2 YYNGEE. The CDR3 totals 15 residues. CDR3 sequence (DNA): TGTGCCAGCAGCGTGGGGTACAGTTTTAATTCACCCCTCCACTTT. Protein sequence: CASSVGYSFNSPLHF.

This clone turned up a few times. The genes are TRBV2 and TRBJ1-1; D gene unclear. V was cut by 7 bases and J by 0 bases, with 12 bases left in between. Per germline, CDR1 SNHLY and CDR2 FYNNEI. CDR3 length: 14 amino acids. CDR3 sequence reads: CASKLRVLNTEAFF. Here the CDR3 DNA reads TGTGCCAGCAAGCTACGGGTCCTGAACACTGAAGCTTTCTTT.

About this clone: The junction and the germline gene differ at one end; a read error may be behind it. The genes are TRBV29-1 and TRBJ1-2; 7 nucleotides agree with TRBD1. From germline, CDR1 is SQVTM and CDR2 ANQGSEA. This CDR3 contains 10 residues. In DNA form, the CDR3 reads TGCAGCGTTGACCGGCAGGGGGACCCCTTC. As protein: CSVDRQGDPF.

The chain employs TRBV29-1 and TRBJ2-2; D is possibly TRBD1 (5 bases). Trimming stripped 4 bases from V and 6 bases from J, with 12 bases between. CDR3 size: 13 residues. CDR1 SQVTM and CDR2 ANQGSEA come from the germline V gene. CDR3 coding DNA: TGCAGCGTTGCTGAAGGGGTGCCCGGGGAGCTGTTTTTT. This encodes CSVAEGVPGELFF.

Worth noting for this clone: One base away lies a much larger clone, so this may be a sequencing read error. The chain is built from TRBV14 and TRBJ1-2; no reliable D call. Germline V gene lookup returns CDR1 SGHDN and CDR2 FVKESK. This CDR3 comprises 12 residues. Trimming removed 0 bases at V and 8 bases at J, with 7 bases between. The CDR3 loop reads CASSQDSEGYTF. The CDR3 DNA follows: TGTGCCAGCAGCCAAGATTCAGAAGGCTACACCTTC.

This chain links TRBV27 with TRBJ2-2; perhaps TRBD1 as D (6 bases). V dropped 6 bases and J dropped 6 bases, with 11 bases sitting between them. The germline V gene encodes CDR1 MNHEY and CDR2 SMNVEV (reference sequence). The CDR3 is 13 amino acids. In nucleotides, the CDR3 is TGTGCCAGCAGCCCGAGGGGGTCCGGGGAGCTGTTTTTT. Its protein product is CASSPRGSGELFF.

This clone was detected a few times. The rearrangement links TRBV19 to TRBJ2-7; D might be TRBD2 (6 bases). Trimming took off 2 bases at V and 5 bases at J, with 25 bases between the two ends. CDR3 length equals 18 residues. CDR1 is LNHDA and CDR2 is SQIVND in the germline V gene (reference sequence). The CDR3 region is CASSITRGGGNEPHEQYF. In DNA, the CDR3 is TGTGCCAGTAGTATAACCCGGGGAGGAGGGAACGAACCCCACGAGCAGTACTTC. The full variable domain, its missing parts supplied by reference TRBV19 and TRBJ2-7, is DGGITQSPKYLFRKEGQNVTLSCEQNLNHDAMYWYRQDPGQGLRLIYYSQIVNDFQKGDIAEGYSVSREKKESFPLTVTSAQKNPTAFYLCASSITRGGGNEPHEQYFGPGTRLTVT.

V usage is TRBV30 and J usage is TRBJ1-5; D ambiguous. This CDR3 region has 15 residues. Germline V gene data show CDR1 as GTSNPN and CDR2 as SVGIG (reference sequence). V was pared by 3 bases and J by 3 bases, with 15 bases between. The CDR3 sequence: CAWSEMGRINQPQHF. The DNA for the CDR3 is TGTGCCTGGAGCGAAATGGGCAGGATCAATCAGCCCCAGCATTTT.